The clone carrying this T cell receptor (beta chain) was observed a handful of times. These data come from a study of blood T cell repertoires in COVID-19. Across the study: Collection of acute and convalescent COVID-19 samples took place in the United States, Italy and Spain. Nucleic acid was either cDNA or gDNA, and it came from T cells, B-cell-depleted T cells, or PBMCs.

Authors' data handling: Scientists estimated how many nucleated cells there were by amplifying reference gene primers. TCRdb keeps only in-frame clones here, not all; method: immunoSEQ multiplex PCR. For V, J and clone size, that table is used; D and trimming come from the DNA. The sample includes over 120,000 clones, approximately 89% of them seen just once. The source is a human donor in a cohort sampled during active COVID-19. The sample comprised peripheral blood.

The CDR3 DNA reads as TGCGCCAGCAGCCAAGCCACCGGCTCTGGAAACACCATATATTTT. This sequence encodes CASSQATGSGNTIYF. The chain uses TRBV4-3 and TRBJ1-3; D gene unclear. Trimming took 1 base from V and 0 from J, leaving 7 bases between them. Germline V CDR1 and CDR2: LGHNA, YSLEER. This CDR3 region has 15 residues.